What follows are 18 T cell receptor beta chains derived from one specimen sequenced in a study of cytotoxic CD8 clonotypes in ibrutinib-treated CLL. Sequenced by immunoSEQ multiplex PCR; TCRdb stores in-frame clones only, minus some. This sample has approximately 100,000 clones, with 75% to 80% found just once. The material sequenced was PBMCs, taken after 24 months of ibrutinib treatment. The receptors derive from a human donor with chronic lymphocytic leukemia.

The chain has TRBV25-1 and TRBJ2-3; D might be TRBD2 (6 bases). Germline assignment: CDR1 MGHDK and CDR2 SYGVNS. The length of the CDR3 is 16 residues. The germline V and J ends were trimmed by 3 bases and 2 bases, with 15 bases remaining between them. DNA of the CDR3: TGTGCCAGCAGTGACCCGAAGCGGGTAGACACAGATACGCAGTATTTT. Its protein product is CASSDPKRVDTDTQYF.

This rearrangement joins TRBV2 to TRBJ2-7; TRBD2 aligns across 7 bases. Germline CDR1 SNHLY, CDR2 FYNNEI. The CDR3 totals 15 residues. With 3 bases clipped from V and 1 base from J, the junction kept 6 bases outside the gene matches. The CDR3: CASSDSGLPSYEQYF. CDR3 sequence (DNA): TGTGCCAGCAGTGACTCGGGACTACCTTCCTACGAGCAGTACTTC. Looking up the rest from reference TRBV2 and TRBJ2-7 gives the full variable domain: EPEVTQTPSHQVTQMGQEVILRCVPISNHLYFYWYRQILGQKVEFLVSFYNNEISEKSEIFDDQFSVERPDGSNFTLKIRSTKLEDSAMYFCASSDSGLPSYEQYFGPGTRLTVT.

The table lists this clone with a few counts. This chain uses TRBV14 with TRBJ2-1; D unresolved. The CDR3 spans 13 residues. CDR1 and CDR2 (germline): SGHDN, FVKESK. Between the trimmed V and J ends, which lost 5 bases and 15 bases, there was a span of 20 bases. The CDR3 region has the DNA TGTGCCAGCAGCTACGAGGTCGGTACAAAGCTGTTCTTC. Its protein product is CASSYEVGTKLFF.

The J gene is TRBJ2-2, the V gene TRBV4-2; weak D call: TRBD2 (5 bases). CDR1 is LGHNA and CDR2 is YNFKEQ in the germline V gene. The CDR3 spans 16 residues. V lost 0 bases and J lost 5, with 13 bases in between. CDR3 in DNA: TGTGCCAGCAGCCAAGATCCCGCTAGCCTGACCGGGGAGCTGTTTTTT. It is translated as CASSQDPASLTGELFF.

This clone was detected ten times or more. V and J are TRBV10-2 and TRBJ2-7; D is ambiguous. The CDR3 loop spans 13 amino acids. CDR1 is WSHSY, CDR2 SAAADI, per germline. The V end lost 2 bases, the J end lost 0 bases, and 5 bases lay between the germline ends. The CDR3 DNA is TGCGCCAGCAGTGAGACACCCTCCTACGAGCAGTACTTC. This codes for CASSETPSYEQYF.

The chain couples TRBV15 to TRBJ1-4; 10 positions match TRBD1. Trimming removed 2 bases from V and 8 bases from J; junction bases left unmatched: 14. Germline CDR1 reads LNHNV; CDR2 reads YYDKDF (reference sequence). CDR3 length equals 18 residues. The CDR3 reads CATSRSPGTGARREKLFF. DNA of the CDR3: TGTGCCACCAGCAGAAGTCCCGGGACAGGGGCCCGCAGGGAAAAACTGTTTTTT.

The chain is built from TRBV5-4 and TRBJ1-3; the D is unclear. Germline loops: CDR1 SGHNT, CDR2 YYREEE (reference sequence). The CDR3 length is 14 residues. With 0 bases removed from V and 7 bases from J, the gap between germline ends came to 11 bases. As DNA, the CDR3 is TGTGCCAGCAGCTTGGGTACCTCGGGGAACACCATATATTTT. It is translated as CASSLGTSGNTIYF. Filled out from reference TRBV5-4 and TRBJ1-3, the complete variable domain reads ETGVTQSPTHLIKTRGQQVTLRCSSQSGHNTVSWYQQALGQGPQFIFQYYREEENGRGNFPPRFSGLQFPNYSSELNVNALELDDSALYLCASSLGTSGNTIYFGEGSWLTVV.

This chain joins TRBV28 and TRBJ2-2; D is uncertain. Trimming removed 3 bases at V and 0 bases at J, with 5 bases between. This CDR3 region has 14 residues. Germline assignment: CDR1 MDHEN and CDR2 SYDVKM. The CDR3 loop reads CASSFPANTGELFF. The CDR3 DNA sequence: TGTGCCAGCAGTTTCCCTGCGAACACCGGGGAGCTGTTTTTT. The full variable domain, its missing parts supplied by reference TRBV28 and TRBJ2-2, is DVKVTQSSRYLVKRTGEKVFLECVQDMDHENMFWYRQDPGLGLRLIYFSYDVKMKEKGDIPEGYSVSREKKERFSLILESASTNQTSMYLCASSFPANTGELFFGEGSRLTVL.

The chain carries TRBV28 and TRBJ1-1; no clear D. Germline CDR1 is MDHEN and CDR2 is SYDVKM. This CDR3 region has 13 residues. The V end lost 5 bases, the J end lost 1 base, and 8 bases lay between the germline ends. The CDR3: CASSVVENTEAFF. The CDR3 DNA reads TGTGCCAGCAGTGTCGTAGAGAACACTGAAGCTTTCTTT.

This sequence joins TRBV9 and TRBJ1-3, with D uncertain. The V end was cut by 0 bases, the J end by 4 bases, with 8 bases between. The CDR3 extends over 14 amino acids. Germline CDR1 reads SGDLS; CDR2 reads YYNGEE. CDR3 in DNA: TGTGCCAGCAGCGTAGAGTCCGGAGGAAACACCATATATTTT. Protein sequence: CASSVESGGNTIYF. Drawing the rest from reference TRBV9 and TRBJ1-3, the complete variable domain is DSGVTQTPKHLITATGQRVTLRCSPRSGDLSVYWYQQSLDQGLQFLIQYYNGEERAKGNILERFSAQQFPDLHSELNLSSLELGDSALYFCASSVESGGNTIYFGEGSWLTVV.

V gene TRBV11-2 combines with J gene TRBJ2-5; D is perhaps TRBD1 (8 bases). The V and J ends lost 1 base and 4 bases respectively, with 13 bases between them. This CDR3 region has 15 residues. In germline, CDR1 is SGHAT, CDR2 FQNNGV. CDR3 bases: TGTGCCAGCAGCTTAGGGGGGGGACAGGTAGAGACCCAGTACTTC. Protein: CASSLGGGQVETQYF.

V usage is TRBV6-1 and J usage is TRBJ2-2; D unclear. The V and J ends lost 5 bases and 3 bases respectively, with 4 bases between them. Per germline, CDR1 MNHNS and CDR2 SASEGT. This CDR3 contains 12 residues. In DNA, the CDR3 is TGTGCCAGCAGTTCGGACACCGGGGAGCTGTTTTTT. This gives the protein CASSSDTGELFF.

This rearrangement joins TRBV4-3 to TRBJ2-5, with 12 bases matching TRBD2. J lost 4 bases, V lost 3 bases, and 6 bases had no gene match. This CDR3 comprises 16 residues. Germline V gene lookup returns CDR1 LGHNA and CDR2 YSLEER. For the CDR3, the DNA is TGCGCCAGCAGCCAGGGGCTAGCGGGGGGGCGAGAGACCCAGTACTTC. Amino acids: CASSQGLAGGRETQYF.

V gene TRBV4-1 combines with J gene TRBJ2-1; 7 bases agree with TRBD1. The CDR3 length is 15 residues. Germline V gene data show CDR1 as MGHRA and CDR2 as YSYEKL. V trimming: 3 bases; J trimming: 5 bases; junction bases outside the gene matches: 7. The CDR3 protein is CASSHLQGSNNEQFF. For the CDR3, the DNA is TGCGCCAGCAGCCACCTACAGGGGTCCAACAATGAGCAGTTCTTC.

The chain combines TRBV4-2 with TRBJ2-7, with no clear D. From germline, CDR1 is LGHNA and CDR2 YNFKEQ. This CDR3 has 11 residues. Trimming pared 3 bases from V and 4 bases from J, leaving 4 bases between. CDR3 DNA: TGTGCCAGCAGCCAGGAATACGAGCAGTACTTC. Translated: CASSQEYEQYF.

The chain is built from TRBV10-3 and TRBJ1-1, with D maybe TRBD1 (5 bases). The V gene's germline CDR1 is ENHRY and CDR2 SYGVKD. V shed 8 bases and J shed 4 bases, with 17 bases lying between them. The CDR3 has 14 amino acids. The CDR3 DNA reads as TGTGCCATCGGGGGGAGGGATTCAGGCACTGAAGCTTTCTTT. It codes for CAIGGRDSGTEAFF.

The rearrangement joins TRBV6-5 to TRBJ1-1; weak D call: TRBD1 (5 bases). The CDR3 totals 16 residues. Per germline, CDR1 MNHEY and CDR2 SVGAGI. Trimming cost V 0 bases and J 1 base, with 12 bases left between them. The CDR3 loop is CASSYSSTRANTEAFF. DNA for the CDR3: TGTGCCAGCAGTTACTCTTCGACCAGGGCGAACACTGAAGCTTTCTTT.

J is TRBJ2-1 and V is TRBV7-2; possibly TRBD1 for D (5 bases). Germline lookup yields CDR1 SGHTA and CDR2 FQGNSA. CDR3 length: 14 residues. V lost 6 bases and J lost 6, with 15 bases in between. The CDR3 reads CASRITRARNEQFF. In DNA, the CDR3 is TGTGCCAGCAGGATCACCAGGGCCCGCAATGAGCAGTTCTTC.